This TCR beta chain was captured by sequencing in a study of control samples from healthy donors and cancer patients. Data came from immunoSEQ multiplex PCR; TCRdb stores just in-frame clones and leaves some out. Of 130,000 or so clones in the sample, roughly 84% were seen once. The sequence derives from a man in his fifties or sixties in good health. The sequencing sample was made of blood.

CDR3 region: CATSRGRLAGGDNEQFF. The CDR3 nucleotides read TGTGCCACCAGCAGAGGCCGACTAGCGGGGGGCGACAATGAGCAGTTCTTC. The J gene is TRBJ2-1, the V gene TRBV15, with TRBD2 matching over 13 bases. Germline assignment: CDR1 LNHNV and CDR2 YYDKDF (reference sequence). The CDR3 is made up of 17 amino acids. The V segment lost 1 base and the J segment 5 bases; nucleotides outside the gene matches: 5.